The entry that follows covers one T cell receptor beta chain sequence. What it binds is unknown. Positive CCR7 selection of CD45RO-negative cells yielded the naive CD8 cells, and terminally differentiated effector memory CD45RA+ cells were excluded. The source of the sample is a study of shared clonotypes between healthy human individuals. General observations from the study: Donor scarcity curtailed the genetic and exposure-history diversity represented herein.

Germline V gives CDR1 MNHNS, CDR2 SASEGT. CDR3 size: 18 residues. Trimming pared 1 base from V and 2 bases from J, leaving 19 bases between. TCRdb's copy holds only in-frame clones and misses some; the assay was immunoSEQ multiplex PCR. The table has about 2.1 million clones, 85% to 95% seen once. The chain employs TRBV6-1 and TRBJ2-3, with D perhaps matching TRBD2 (6 bases). Sequenced sample: naive CD8+ T cells from PBMCs. The receptor was isolated from a man between 18 and 29 years old in good health. Some clones in this sample may be carry-over from other donors' samples. The CDR3 region is CASSEGVGSMGLTDTQYF. The CDR3 coding sequence is TGTGCCAGCAGTGAAGGGGTCGGGTCTATGGGACTCACAGATACGCAGTATTTT.